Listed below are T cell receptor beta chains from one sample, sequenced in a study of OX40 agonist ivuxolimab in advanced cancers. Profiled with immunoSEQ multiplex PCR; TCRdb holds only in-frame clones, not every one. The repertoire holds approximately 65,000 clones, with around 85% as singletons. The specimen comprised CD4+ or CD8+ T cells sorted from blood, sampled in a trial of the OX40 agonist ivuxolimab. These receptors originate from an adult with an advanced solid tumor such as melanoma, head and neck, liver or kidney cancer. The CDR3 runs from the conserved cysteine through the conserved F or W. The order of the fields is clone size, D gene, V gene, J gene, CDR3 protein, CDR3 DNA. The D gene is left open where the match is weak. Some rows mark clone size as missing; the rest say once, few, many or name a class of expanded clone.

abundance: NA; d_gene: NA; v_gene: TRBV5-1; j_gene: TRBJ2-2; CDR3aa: CASSFPRRANPNTGELFF; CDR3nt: TGCGCCAGCAGCTTCCCCAGGCGCGCAAACCCGAACACCGGGGAGCTGTTTTTT
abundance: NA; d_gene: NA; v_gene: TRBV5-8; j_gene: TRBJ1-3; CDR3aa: CASYIQGNLNTIYF; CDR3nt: TGTGCCAGCTACATACAGGGAAATCTAAACACCATATATTTT
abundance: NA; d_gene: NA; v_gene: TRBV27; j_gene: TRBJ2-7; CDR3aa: CASSLRRDPYEQYF; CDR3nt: TGTGCCAGCAGTTTACGCAGGGACCCCTACGAGCAGTACTTC
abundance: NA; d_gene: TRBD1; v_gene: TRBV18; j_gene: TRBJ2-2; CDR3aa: CASSLQGAQNTGELFF; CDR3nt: TGTGCCAGCTCATTACAGGGGGCCCAGAACACCGGGGAGCTGTTTTTT
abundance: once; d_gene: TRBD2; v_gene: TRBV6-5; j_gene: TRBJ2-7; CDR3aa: CASSYSIGGTYEQYF; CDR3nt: TGTGCCAGCAGTTACTCGATCGGGGGGACCTACGAGCAGTACTTC
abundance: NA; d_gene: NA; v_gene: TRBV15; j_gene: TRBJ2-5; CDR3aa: CATSRDPTAGQETQYF; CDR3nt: TGTGCCACCAGCAGAGATCCGACAGCAGGCCAAGAGACCCAGTACTTC
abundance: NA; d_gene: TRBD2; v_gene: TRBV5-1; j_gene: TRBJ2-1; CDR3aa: CASSLGTSGGEQFF; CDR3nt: TGCGCCAGCAGCCTAGGGACTAGCGGGGGTGAGCAGTTCTTC
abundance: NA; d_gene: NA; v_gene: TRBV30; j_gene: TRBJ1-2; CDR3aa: CAWSTSFGGPGANYGYTF; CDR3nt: TGTGCCTGGAGTACCTCGTTTGGGGGTCCCGGAGCTAACTATGGCTACACCTTC
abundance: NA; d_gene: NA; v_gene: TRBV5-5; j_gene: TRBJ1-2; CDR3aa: CASSLVGEGYTF; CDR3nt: TGTGCCAGCAGCTTGGTTGGGGAGGGCTACACCTTC
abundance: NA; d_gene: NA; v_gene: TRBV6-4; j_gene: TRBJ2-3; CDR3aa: CASSDSRDTQYF; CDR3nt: TGTGCCAGCAGTGACTCGAGGGATACGCAGTATTTT
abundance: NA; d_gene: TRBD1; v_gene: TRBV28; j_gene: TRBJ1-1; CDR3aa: CASRGQVNTEAFF; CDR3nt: TGTGCCAGCAGGGGACAGGTGAACACTGAAGCTTTCTTT
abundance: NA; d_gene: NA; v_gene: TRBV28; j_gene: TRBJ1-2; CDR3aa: CASRASGYGYTF; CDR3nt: TGTGCCAGCAGGGCCTCTGGGTATGGCTACACCTTC
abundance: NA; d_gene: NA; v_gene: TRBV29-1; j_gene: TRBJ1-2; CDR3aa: CSVVQANYGYTF; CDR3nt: TGCAGCGTCGTACAGGCTAACTATGGCTACACCTTC
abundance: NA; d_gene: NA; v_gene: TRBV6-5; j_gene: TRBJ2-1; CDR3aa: CASSYGFVGSYNEQFF; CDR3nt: TGTGCCAGCAGTTACGGGTTCGTGGGCTCCTACAATGAGCAGTTCTTC
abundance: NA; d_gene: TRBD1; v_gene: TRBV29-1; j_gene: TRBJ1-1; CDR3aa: CSGTGASGGMNTEAFF; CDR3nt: TGCAGCGGTACAGGGGCCTCGGGAGGGATGAACACTGAAGCTTTCTTT
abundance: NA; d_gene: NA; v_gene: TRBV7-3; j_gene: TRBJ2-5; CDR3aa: CASSLSGGTQETQYF; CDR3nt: TGTGCCAGCAGCTTATCTGGCGGAACCCAAGAGACCCAGTACTTC
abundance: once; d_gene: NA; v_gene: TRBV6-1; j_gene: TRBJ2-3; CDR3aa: CASSGRGVSDTQYF; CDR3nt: TGTGCCAGCAGTGGCAGGGGGGTATCAGATACGCAGTATTTT
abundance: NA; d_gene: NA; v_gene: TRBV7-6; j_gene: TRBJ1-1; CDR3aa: CASSFSGTNTEAFF; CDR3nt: TGTGCCAGCAGCTTTTCCGGGACGAACACTGAAGCTTTCTTT
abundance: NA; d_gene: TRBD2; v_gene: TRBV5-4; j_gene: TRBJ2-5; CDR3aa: CASSFDSGGLQTQYF; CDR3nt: TGTGCCAGCAGCTTCGATAGCGGGGGGCTGCAGACCCAGTACTTC
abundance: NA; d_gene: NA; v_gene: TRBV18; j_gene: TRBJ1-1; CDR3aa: CASSPGLQNTEAFF; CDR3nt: TGTGCCAGCTCACCAGGACTCCAGAACACTGAAGCTTTCTTT
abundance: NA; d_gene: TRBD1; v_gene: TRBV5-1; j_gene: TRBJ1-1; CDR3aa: CASSLGQGAAEAFF; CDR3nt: TGCGCCAGCAGCTTGGGACAGGGGGCTGCTGAAGCTTTCTTT
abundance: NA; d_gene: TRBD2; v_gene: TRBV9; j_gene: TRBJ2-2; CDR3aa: CASSVQRLAVTGELFF; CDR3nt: TGTGCCAGCAGCGTCCAGCGACTAGCGGTCACCGGGGAGCTGTTTTTT
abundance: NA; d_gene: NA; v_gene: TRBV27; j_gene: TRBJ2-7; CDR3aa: CASSFMARSFEQYF; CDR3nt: TGTGCCAGCAGTTTTATGGCCCGGTCTTTCGAGCAGTACTTC
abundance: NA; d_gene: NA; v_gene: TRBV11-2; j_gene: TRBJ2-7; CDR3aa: CASSQDPREQYF; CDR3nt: TGTGCCAGCAGCCAAGACCCCCGCGAGCAGTACTTC
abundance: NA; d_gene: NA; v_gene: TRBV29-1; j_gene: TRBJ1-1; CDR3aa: CSVEPDTEAFF; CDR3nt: TGCAGCGTTGAACCGGACACTGAAGCTTTCTTT